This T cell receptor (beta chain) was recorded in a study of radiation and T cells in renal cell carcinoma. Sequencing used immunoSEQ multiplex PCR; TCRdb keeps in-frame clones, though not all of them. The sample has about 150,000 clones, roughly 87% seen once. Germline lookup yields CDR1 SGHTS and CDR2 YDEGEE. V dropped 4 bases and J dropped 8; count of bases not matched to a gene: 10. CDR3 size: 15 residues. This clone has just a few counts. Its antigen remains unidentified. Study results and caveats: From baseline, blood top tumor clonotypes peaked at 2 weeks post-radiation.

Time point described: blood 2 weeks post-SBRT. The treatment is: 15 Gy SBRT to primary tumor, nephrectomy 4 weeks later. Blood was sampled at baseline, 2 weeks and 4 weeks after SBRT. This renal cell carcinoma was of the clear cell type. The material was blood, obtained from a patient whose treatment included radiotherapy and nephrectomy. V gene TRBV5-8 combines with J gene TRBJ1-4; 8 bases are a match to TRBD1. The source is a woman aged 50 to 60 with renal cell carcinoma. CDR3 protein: CASSRSRTGKEKLFF. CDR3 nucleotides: TGTGCCAGCAGCCGTTCCCGGACAGGGAAGGAAAAACTGTTTTTT. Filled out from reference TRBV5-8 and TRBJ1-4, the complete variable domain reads EAGVTQSPTHLIKTRGQQATLRCSPISGHTSVYWYQQALGLGLQFLLWYDEGEERNRGNFPPRFSGRQFPNYSSELNVNALELEDSALYLCASSRSRTGKEKLFFGSGTQLSVL.